These 20 T cell receptor beta chains were all obtained from the same sample, sequenced in a study of cytomegalovirus exposure and HLA in healthy donors. Researchers ran the PCR with 60 Vbeta and 13 Jbeta primers. The assay was immunoSEQ multiplex PCR, and TCRdb's table has in-frame clones only and misses some. This sample carries hundreds of thousands of clones, over 65% of them seen once, and the ten largest clones take 0.63%. Specimen: PBMCs. These TCRs come from a man younger than 30 in good health and CMV-seronegative.

The chain recombines TRBV7-9 with TRBJ1-1, with D perhaps matching TRBD1 (5 bases). This CDR3 has 13 residues. CDR1 is SEHNR, CDR2 FQNEAQ, per germline (reference sequence). Trimming removed 5 bases at V and 3 bases at J, with 10 bases between. CDR3 region: CASSSWGDTEAFF. The CDR3 DNA follows: TGTGCCAGCAGCAGCTGGGGGGACACTGAAGCTTTCTTT. Variable domain in full (rest from reference TRBV7-9 and TRBJ1-1): DTGVSQNPRHKITKRGQNVTFRCDPISEHNRLYWYRQTLGQGPEFLTYFQNEAQLEKSRLLSDRFSAERPKGSFSTLEIQRTEQGDSAMYLCASSSWGDTEAFFGQGTRLTVV.

The gene calls are TRBV9 and TRBJ1-5; possibly TRBD1 for D (5 bases). Deletions cut 5 bases from V and 3 bases from J, with 12 bases between. The CDR3 length is 14 residues. CDR1 and CDR2 (germline): SGDLS, YYNGEE. The CDR3 loop reads CASSLGGNNQPQHF. The CDR3, as DNA: TGTGCCAGCAGTCTGGGGGGGAACAATCAGCCCCAGCATTTT.

The rearrangement joins TRBV2 to TRBJ1-5; a possible D gene is TRBD1 (6 bases). The V end lost 2 bases, the J end lost 9 bases, and 8 bases lay between the germline ends. The CDR3 is 12 amino acids. Germline V gene sequence: CDR1 SNHLY, CDR2 FYNNEI. The CDR3 spells CASSELGGPQHF. CDR3 coding DNA: TGTGCCAGCAGTGAATTAGGGGGGCCCCAGCATTTT.

The table lists this clone with a few counts. The junction and the germline gene differ at one end; a read error may be behind it. The chain recombines TRBV7-3 with TRBJ2-2; TRBD1 matches at 7 bases. The CDR3 covers 15 residues. Germline CDR1 and CDR2: SGHTA and FQGTGA. The CDR3 nucleotides read TGCAGCTTAACCGAGACAGGGAGGAACACCGGGGAGCTGTTTTTT. It encodes CSLTETGRNTGELFF.

This clone occurred a few times. The CDR3 carries no conserved terminal phenylalanine or tryptophan, so it likely arises from a read error. It is unclear where the CDR3 begins or ends on the DNA, so no DNA is shown, and the CDR3 is as TCRdb lists it. The chain has TRBV7-2 and TRBJ1-2; TRBD1 reflects the table's D call only, with no check against the DNA. A total of 9 residues make up the CDR3, ends included. Germline assignment: CDR1 SGHTA and CDR2 FQGNSA. CDR3 region: CASSLVWTA.

The chain combines TRBV4-1 with TRBJ2-7; 11 nucleotides line up with TRBD2. The ends lost 1 base at V and 3 bases at J; junction bases unmatched: 5. Germline-derived CDR1 and CDR2 are MGHRA and YSYEKL. The CDR3 runs to 16 residues. The CDR3 sequence is CASSQAGTSGVYEQYF. The CDR3 DNA sequence: TGCGCCAGCAGCCAAGCGGGGACTAGCGGTGTCTACGAGCAGTACTTC.

This sequence joins TRBV5-6 and TRBJ2-6; weak D call: TRBD1 (6 bases). The CDR3 totals 16 residues. Trimming left V 7 bases short and J 2 bases short, with 16 bases between. Germline V gene sequence: CDR1 SGHDT, CDR2 YYEEEE. The CDR3 spells CASLDRLRAGANVLTF. In DNA, the CDR3 is TGTGCCAGCCTCGACAGGCTTAGAGCTGGGGCCAACGTCCTGACTTTC.

In nucleotides, the CDR3 is TGTGCCACCAGCAGATTTCGTGAGACAGGGGGCGTTAACGAGCAGTACTTC. Translating gives CATSRFRETGGVNEQYF. J is TRBJ2-7 and V is TRBV15; 10 bases align to TRBD1. With V trimmed by 2 bases and J by 5 bases, 12 bases remained unmatched. CDR1 and CDR2 from the germline V gene are LNHNV and YYDKDF (reference sequence). The CDR3 runs to 17 residues.

This clone has a handful of counts. CDR3 region: CASSPTRTGNYGYTF. The DNA for the CDR3 is TGCGCCAGCAGCCCAACTCGGACAGGCAACTATGGCTACACCTTC. This chain connects TRBV5-1 to TRBJ1-2, with 7 positions matching TRBD1. CDR1 is SGHRS and CDR2 is YFSETQ in the germline V gene. Trimming removed 4 bases from V and 2 bases from J; junction bases left unmatched: 8. This CDR3 has 15 amino acids.

CDR3 sequence: CATSREVPSEGAGELFF. CDR3 DNA: TGTGCCACCAGCAGAGAGGTCCCTTCCGAGGGGGCCGGGGAGCTGTTTTTT. V and J are TRBV15 and TRBJ2-2; a weak D match, TRBD1 (6 bases). V lost 0 bases, J lost 6 bases, and 17 bases lay in between. CDR1 is LNHNV, CDR2 YYDKDF, per germline (reference sequence). CDR3 length: 17 residues. The variable domain in full, completed from reference TRBV15 and TRBJ2-2, reads DAMVIQNPRYQVTQFGKPVTLSCSQTLNHNVMYWYQQKSSQAPKLLFHYYDKDFNNEADTPDNFQSRRPNTSFCFLDIRSPGLGDTAMYLCATSREVPSEGAGELFFGEGSRLTVL.

This clone has a handful of counts. The gene calls are TRBV7-2 and TRBJ2-2; 12 bases align to TRBD2. CDR1 and CDR2 from the germline V gene are SGHTA and FQGNSA. V was clipped by 10 bases and J by 7 bases; unmatched bases: 10. This CDR3 is built from 15 residues. In nucleotides, the CDR3 is TGTGCCATGACTAGCGGGAGTTGGTTGGGCGGGGAGCTGTTTTTT. Its translation is CAMTSGSWLGGELFF. The full variable domain, with the rest looked up from reference TRBV7-2 and TRBJ2-2, is GAGVSQSPSNKVTEKGKDVELRCDPISGHTALYWYRQSLGQGLEFLIYFQGNSAPDKSGLPSDRFSAERTGGSVSTLTIQRTQQEDSAVYLCAMTSGSWLGGELFFGEGSRLTVL.

This clone is a singleton in its sample. The chain carries TRBV10-3 and TRBJ1-1; D unclear. Looked up from germline, CDR1 is ENHRY and CDR2 is SYGVKD. V lost 4 bases to trimming and J lost 2 bases, with 8 bases between them. The CDR3 is 13 amino acids. CDR3 residues: CAISADYNTEAFF. The DNA for the CDR3 is TGTGCCATCAGTGCCGACTACAACACTGAAGCTTTCTTT.

This clone was counted a few times. The chain links TRBV7-8 to TRBJ2-1; TRBD2 is a possible D gene (6 bases). The CDR3 contains 14 residues. The germline gives CDR1 SGHVS, CDR2 FQNEAQ. Trimming shortened V by 3 bases and J by 8 bases, and 14 bases separated the two germline ends. The CDR3 reads CASSFRWRGYEQFF. The CDR3 coding sequence is TGTGCCAGCAGCTTTCGGTGGAGGGGCTATGAGCAGTTCTTC.

The chain has TRBV5-1 and TRBJ2-1; the match to TRBD2 covers 12 bases. Germline assignment: CDR1 SGHRS and CDR2 YFSETQ. V gave up 4 bases and J gave up 12 bases; unmatched junction bases: 8. The CDR3 runs 14 residues. CDR3 protein: CASSPGTSGLSQFF. CDR3 coding DNA: TGCGCCAGCAGCCCCGGGACTAGCGGGCTTTCGCAGTTCTTC.

This rearrangement joins TRBV5-1 to TRBJ2-3; 9 nucleotides agree with TRBD1. The ends lost 2 bases at V and 2 bases at J; junction bases unmatched: 6. The CDR3 totals 16 residues. In germline, CDR1 is SGHRS, CDR2 YFSETQ. CDR3 in DNA: TGCGCCAGCAGCTTAATACAGGGGGCTGCCACAGATACGCAGTATTTT. Translation: CASSLIQGAATDTQYF.

The chain couples TRBV18 to TRBJ1-4, with TRBD1 matching 7 bases. CDR3 size: 16 residues. In germline, CDR1 is KGHSH, CDR2 LQKENI. The V gene end was trimmed by 0 bases and the J gene end by 4 bases; junction bases not matched to a gene: 5. This CDR3 is CASSPPRDSDNEKLFF. CDR3 DNA: TGTGCCAGCTCACCACCAAGGGACAGTGATAATGAAAAACTGTTTTTT.

J is TRBJ2-5 and V is TRBV30, with 9 bases matching TRBD1. The CDR3 length is 14 residues. V dropped 3 bases and J dropped 4; count of bases not matched to a gene: 6. Germline V gene lookup returns CDR1 GTSNPN and CDR2 SVGIG (reference sequence). CDR3 coding DNA: TGTGCCTGGAGCCGACAGGGGGGGCGAGAGACCCAGTACTTC. This translates into CAWSRQGGRETQYF.

The genes are TRBV18 and TRBJ1-5; TRBD1 matches 8 bases. Germline V gene sequence: CDR1 KGHSH, CDR2 LQKENI. J lost 6 bases, V lost 2 bases, and 6 bases had no gene match. The CDR3 runs to 15 residues. DNA of the CDR3: TGTGCCAGCTCACCAGTTCAGGGGGCAGGTCAGCCCCAGCATTTT. This translates into CASSPVQGAGQPQHF.

V usage is TRBV7-2 and J usage is TRBJ1-1; tentatively, D is TRBD1 (5 bases). Trimming took off 5 bases at V and 2 bases at J, with 15 bases between the two ends. Per germline, CDR1 SGHTA and CDR2 FQGNSA. The CDR3 covers 15 residues. CDR3: CASSRPAGGNTEAFF. As DNA, the CDR3 is TGTGCCAGCAGCCGCCCGGCGGGGGGAAACACTGAAGCTTTCTTT.

This clone was detected only once. The chain joins TRBV27 to TRBJ2-7, with a weak D call TRBD2 (5 bases). CDR1 is MNHEY, CDR2 SMNVEV, per germline (reference sequence). The CDR3 is 15 amino acids. V lost 9 bases, J lost 6 bases, and 24 bases lay in between. This CDR3 is CASSSQPGLTLEQYF. The CDR3 coding sequence is TGTGCCAGTAGTAGTCAACCGGGATTAACCCTCGAGCAGTACTTC.